Shown below are 5 T cell receptor beta chains from a single sample sequenced in a study of blood T cell repertoires in COVID-19. The data were produced by immunoSEQ multiplex PCR, yet TCRdb's version contains in-frame clones alone and is incomplete. Of 70,000 or so clones in the sample, more than 75% were seen once. Sequences were obtained from peripheral blood. The receptors stem from a woman older than 75 with active or convalescent COVID-19.

This chain links TRBV29-1 with TRBJ1-2; 10 bases are shared with TRBD1. The germline gives CDR1 SQVTM, CDR2 ANQGSEA. There are 15 residues in the CDR3. V dropped 7 bases and J dropped 4; count of bases not matched to a gene: 12. The CDR3 DNA follows: TGCAGCGCGAGGCACGTGGACAGGGGGTTCTATGGCTACACCTTC. Translating it yields CSARHVDRGFYGYTF.

The chain carries TRBV19 and TRBJ1-1, with D unresolved. The CDR3 length is 15 residues. V lost 1 base to trimming and J lost 5 bases, with 14 bases between them. Germline V lookup: CDR1 LNHDA, CDR2 SQIVND (reference sequence). Written as DNA, the CDR3 is TGTGCCAGTAGTATAGTGGACCCGCAGCGGACTGAAGCTTTCTTT. This sequence encodes CASSIVDPQRTEAFF.

The CDR3 loop reads CASSLRGGGYTDTQYF. The CDR3 DNA sequence: TGTGCCAGCAGTTTAAGAGGCGGGGGGTACACAGATACGCAGTATTTT. The genes are TRBV27 and TRBJ2-3, with 8 bases fitting TRBD2. The germline V gene has CDR1 MNHEY and CDR2 SMNVEV (reference sequence). The CDR3 length is 16 residues. Trimming removed 2 bases from V and 2 bases from J; junction bases left unmatched: 6.

The chain combines TRBV27 with TRBJ2-3; 10 bases agree with TRBD2. CDR3 length: 16 amino acids. Germline-derived CDR1 and CDR2 are MNHEY and SMNVEV (reference sequence). Trimming cost V 3 bases and J 3 bases; bases outside gene matches: 6. CDR3: CASSLGSGGGTDTQYF. The CDR3 DNA reads TGTGCCAGCAGTTTGGGGAGCGGGGGGGGTACAGATACGCAGTATTTT.

The chain is built from TRBV30 and TRBJ2-3, with TRBD2 identical over 9 bases. Germline V gene sequence: CDR1 GTSNPN, CDR2 SVGIG (reference sequence). This CDR3 contains 14 residues. Germline trimming cut 1 base from V and 4 bases from J; bases unmatched to any gene: 3. The CDR3 here is CAWSGAGGADTQYF. As DNA, the CDR3 is TGTGCCTGGAGTGGCGCGGGGGGGGCAGATACGCAGTATTTT.